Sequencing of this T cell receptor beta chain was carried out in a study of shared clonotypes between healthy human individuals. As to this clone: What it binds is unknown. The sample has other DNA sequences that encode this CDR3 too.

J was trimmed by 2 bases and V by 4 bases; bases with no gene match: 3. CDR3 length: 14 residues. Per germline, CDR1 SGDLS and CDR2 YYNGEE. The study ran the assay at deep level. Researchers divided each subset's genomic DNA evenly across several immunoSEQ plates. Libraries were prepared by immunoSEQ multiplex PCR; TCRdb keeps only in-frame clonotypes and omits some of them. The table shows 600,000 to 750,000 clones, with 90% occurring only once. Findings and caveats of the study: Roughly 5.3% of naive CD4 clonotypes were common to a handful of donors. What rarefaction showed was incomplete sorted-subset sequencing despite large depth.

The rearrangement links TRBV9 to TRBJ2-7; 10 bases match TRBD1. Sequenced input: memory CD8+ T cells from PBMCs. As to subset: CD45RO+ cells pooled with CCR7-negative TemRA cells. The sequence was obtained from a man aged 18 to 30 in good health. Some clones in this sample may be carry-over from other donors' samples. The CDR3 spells CASSTGTGAYEQYF. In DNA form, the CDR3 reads TGTGCCAGCAGCACCGGGACAGGGGCCTACGAGCAGTACTTC.